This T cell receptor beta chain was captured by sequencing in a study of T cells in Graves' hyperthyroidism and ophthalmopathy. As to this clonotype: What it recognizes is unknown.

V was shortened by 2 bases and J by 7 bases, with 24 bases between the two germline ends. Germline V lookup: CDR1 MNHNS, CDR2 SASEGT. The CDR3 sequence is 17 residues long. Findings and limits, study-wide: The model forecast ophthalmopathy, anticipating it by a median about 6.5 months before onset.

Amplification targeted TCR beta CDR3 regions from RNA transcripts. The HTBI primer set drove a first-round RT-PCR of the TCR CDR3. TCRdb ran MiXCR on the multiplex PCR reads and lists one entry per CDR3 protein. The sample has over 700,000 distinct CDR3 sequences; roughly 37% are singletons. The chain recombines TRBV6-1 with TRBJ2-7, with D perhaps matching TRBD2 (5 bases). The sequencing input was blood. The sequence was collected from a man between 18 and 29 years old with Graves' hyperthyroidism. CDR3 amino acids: CASSELVRTEPPGEQYF. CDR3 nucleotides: TGTGCCAGCAGTGAATTAGTGAGGACGGAACCCCCGGGAGAGCAGTACTTC.